The 5 T cell receptor beta chains below were found in one sample sequenced in a study of blood T cells in healthy people across ages. A J-beta primer mix and a sample-barcoded 5' primer were used in a second PCR of about 6 to 12 cycles. TCRdb reprocessed the 5' RACE reads with MiXCR, giving one entry per CDR3 protein. This table has 850,000 to 1,300,000 distinct CDR3 sequences, 40% to 55% appearing once. The sample was blood. The receptor source for this set is a woman in her fifties or sixties in good health.

This chain uses TRBV6-1 with TRBJ2-7, with D possibly being TRBD1 (5 bases). The CDR3 has 14 residues. Germline V gene lookup returns CDR1 MNHNS and CDR2 SASEGT. V lost 5 bases to trimming and J lost 3 bases, with 14 bases between them. Here the CDR3 reads CASSKGPGIYEQYF. The CDR3 bases are TGTGCCAGCAGTAAGGGGCCAGGGATCTACGAGCAGTACTTC.

The gene calls are TRBV11-2 and TRBJ2-2; D is uncertain. V lost 2 bases and J 1 base, leaving 8 bases between the germline ends. The CDR3 runs 15 residues. Germline CDR1 is SGHAT and CDR2 is FQNNGV. The CDR3 bases are TGTGCCAGCAGCTTAAAATCCGGGAACACCGGGGAGCTGTTTTTT. Its translation is CASSLKSGNTGELFF.

This chain's CDR3 is CASSLSGRGDEQYF. CDR3 DNA sequence: TGTGCCAGCAGTTTATCAGGTCGCGGTGACGAGCAGTACTTC. This chain uses TRBV28 with TRBJ2-4; no definite D call. TRBJ2-7 matches the DNA end more closely, so the J call is doubtful. There are 14 residues in the CDR3. Germline-derived CDR1 and CDR2 are MDHEN and SYDVKM.

This chain connects TRBV7-2 to TRBJ2-7; D gene ambiguous. Germline CDR1 and CDR2: SGHTA and FQGNSA. V was shortened by 3 bases and J by 5 bases, with 14 bases between the two germline ends. The CDR3 contains 14 residues. CDR3 sequence (DNA): TGTGCCAGCAGCTTCGTCCCGGGCCAAGACGAGCAGTACTTC. The encoded protein is CASSFVPGQDEQYF.

This rearrangement joins TRBV7-8 to TRBJ2-7; 10 nucleotides match TRBD2. The CDR3 length is 15 residues. Germline-derived CDR1 and CDR2 are SGHVS and FQNEAQ. Losses at the gene ends were 5 bases for V and 6 bases for J; bases not matched to a gene: 10. The CDR3 spells CASSPAGTSAREQYF. CDR3 DNA sequence: TGTGCCAGCAGCCCAGCGGGGACTAGCGCTCGCGAGCAGTACTTC. Full variable domain (rest looked up from reference TRBV7-8 and TRBJ2-7): GAGVSQSPRYKVAKRGQDVALRCDPISGHVSLFWYQQALGQGPEFLTYFQNEAQLDKSGLPSDRFFAERPEGSVSTLKIQRTQQEDSAVYLCASSPAGTSAREQYFGPGTRLTVT.